This T cell receptor (beta chain) originates from a study of T cells in Graves' hyperthyroidism and ophthalmopathy. Losses at the gene ends were 6 bases for V and 1 base for J; bases not matched to a gene: 11. Germline V CDR1 and CDR2: SGHTA, FQGNSA. The CDR3 runs 16 residues. Findings of the study overall: Onset of ophthalmopathy came a median 6.5 months after the model predicted it.

For Graves' hyperthyroidism to be stable, ophthalmopathy could not progress within 18 months. Uncontrolled infection, other autoimmune disease, pregnancy or lactation excluded patients. What was amplified from RNA transcripts were TCR beta CDR3 regions. First-round RT-PCR targeting the TCR CDR3 was performed with the HTBI primer set. TCRdb processed the multiplex PCR reads anew with MiXCR; each CDR3 protein has one entry. The table includes approximately 500,000 distinct CDR3 sequences, about 43% detected once. This clonotype was detected a few times. Its specificity is not known. The chain uses TRBV7-2 and TRBJ1-2; 7 bases match TRBD1. The TCR was taken from a woman aged 18 to 35 with Graves' hyperthyroidism. The source material was peripheral blood or thyroid tissue (not recorded which). This CDR3 reads CASSLSGQFLNYGYTF. CDR3 sequence (DNA): TGTGCCAGCAGTTTATCGGGACAGTTCCTTAACTATGGCTACACCTTC.